Detailed here is one T cell receptor beta chain. The data were obtained in a study of cytotoxic CD8 clonotypes in ibrutinib-treated CLL. CDR1 is SGHNT, CDR2 YYREEE, per germline (reference sequence). V dropped 4 bases and J dropped 0 bases, with 18 bases sitting between them. This CDR3 spans 17 amino acids. The table came from immunoSEQ multiplex PCR; TCRdb's copy has only in-frame clones and leaves some out. Of roughly 250,000 clones in the sample, 70% were seen once. The J gene is TRBJ2-3, the V gene TRBV5-4; D is possibly TRBD2 (6 bases). This clonotype was obtained from a human donor with chronic lymphocytic leukemia. The sample was PBMCs, taken after 24 months of ibrutinib treatment. The CDR3 nucleotides read TGTGCCAGCAGCCCAAATTTTAGCGGTGCTAGCACAGATACGCAGTATTTT. The encoded protein is CASSPNFSGASTDTQYF. The variable domain in full, with the rest retrieved from reference TRBV5-4 and TRBJ2-3, is ETGVTQSPTHLIKTRGQQVTLRCSSQSGHNTVSWYQQALGQGPQFIFQYYREEENGRGNFPPRFSGLQFPNYSSELNVNALELDDSALYLCASSPNFSGASTDTQYFGPGTRLTVL.